These 15 T cell receptor beta chains came from one sample sequenced in a study of cytomegalovirus exposure and HLA in healthy donors. Clones were read by immunoSEQ multiplex PCR, and TCRdb kept only the in-frame ones, dropping some. Of some 63,000 clones in the sample, about 89% were seen once. Sequencing input: PBMCs. The receptor source for this set is a young woman in good health and CMV-seronegative.

This sequence joins TRBV28 and TRBJ2-5; D call uncertain. CDR3 length: 12 residues. Germline assignment: CDR1 MDHEN and CDR2 SYDVKM. Trimming pared 6 bases from V and 11 bases from J, leaving 16 bases between. The CDR3 region is CASSSTVVEQYF. The CDR3 coding sequence is TGTGCCAGCAGCTCCACCGTAGTAGAGCAGTACTTC. The entire variable domain, with the rest obtained from reference TRBV28 and TRBJ2-5, is as follows: DVKVTQSSRYLVKRTGEKVFLECVQDMDHENMFWYRQDPGLGLRLIYFSYDVKMKEKGDIPEGYSVSREKKERFSLILESASTNQTSMYLCASSSTVVEQYFGPGTRLLVL.

The genes are TRBV28 and TRBJ1-2; tentative D call: TRBD1 (6 bases). Between the trimmed V and J ends, which lost 4 bases and 0 bases, there was a span of 15 bases. This CDR3 is 16 amino acids long. The germline V gene has CDR1 MDHEN and CDR2 SYDVKM. CDR3 sequence: CASSSYDRIANYGYTF. DNA for the CDR3: TGTGCCAGCAGTTCCTACGACAGGATAGCTAACTATGGCTACACCTTC.

The V call is TRBV6-1, the J call TRBJ2-2; 8 bases align to TRBD2. V shed 6 bases, J shed 4 bases, and the junction held 4 bases outside the gene matches. Germline V gene data show CDR1 as MNHNS and CDR2 as SASEGT. This CDR3 is 14 amino acids long. The CDR3 sequence is CASSRGGRTGELFF. As DNA, the CDR3 is TGTGCCAGCAGCCGGGGGGGCCGCACCGGGGAGCTGTTTTTT.

The chain links TRBV4-1 to TRBJ2-7; D remains unclear. Germline CDR1 reads MGHRA; CDR2 reads YSYEKL. This CDR3 is 15 amino acids long. V lost 1 base and J lost 0, with 10 bases in between. The CDR3 here is CASSQVLFSSYEQYF. CDR3 DNA: TGCGCCAGCAGCCAAGTTCTGTTCAGCTCCTACGAGCAGTACTTC.

The chain has TRBV28 and TRBJ2-3; D possibly corresponds to TRBD2 (6 bases). CDR1 MDHEN and CDR2 SYDVKM come from the germline V gene. The ends were cut back, 1 base at V and 12 bases at J, with 20 bases in the middle. CDR3 length equals 15 residues. The CDR3, as DNA: TGTGCCAGCAGTTTATCTGATCGGGGTAGCGGAGCCCAGTATTTT. Translation gives CASSLSDRGSGAQYF.

This clone was observed a single time. The chain employs TRBV28 and TRBJ2-1, with 12 bases lining up with TRBD1. Losses at the gene ends were 6 bases for V and 4 bases for J; bases not matched to a gene: 19. This CDR3 has 20 residues. In germline, CDR1 is MDHEN, CDR2 SYDVKM. CDR3 protein: CASSQGQGAFIAGGYNEQFF. Written as DNA, the CDR3 is TGTGCCAGCAGCCAGGGACAGGGGGCGTTTATAGCGGGAGGATACAATGAGCAGTTCTTC. The whole variable domain, filled in from reference TRBV28 and TRBJ2-1, reads DVKVTQSSRYLVKRTGEKVFLECVQDMDHENMFWYRQDPGLGLRLIYFSYDVKMKEKGDIPEGYSVSREKKERFSLILESASTNQTSMYLCASSQGQGAFIAGGYNEQFFGPGTRLTVL.

The chain uses TRBV7-2 and TRBJ2-3; D might be TRBD1 (6 bases). Germline V lookup: CDR1 SGHTA, CDR2 FQGNSA. V dropped 0 bases and J dropped 0 bases, with 7 bases sitting between them. The CDR3 totals 15 residues. The CDR3 loop reads CASSLAGASTDTQYF. The CDR3 coding sequence is TGTGCCAGCAGCTTAGCGGGGGCTAGCACAGATACGCAGTATTTT.

V is TRBV7-9 and J is TRBJ1-2, with no clear D. Trimming stripped 3 bases from V and 4 bases from J, with 15 bases between. Looked up from germline, CDR1 is SEHNR and CDR2 is FQNEAQ (reference sequence). This CDR3 contains 15 residues. Written as DNA, the CDR3 is TGTGCCAGCAGCTTGTCCATAGGTGGCGGCTATGGCTACACCTTC. Encoded protein: CASSLSIGGGYGYTF.

V is TRBV6-5 and J is TRBJ1-4, with 7 bases lining up with TRBD1. The germline V gene has CDR1 MNHEY and CDR2 SVGAGI. V lost 9 bases and J lost 8; bases outside the gene matches: 12. The CDR3 contains 14 residues. CDR3 in amino acids: CASRPRQGGEKLFF. CDR3 sequence (DNA): TGTGCCAGTCGCCCAAGACAGGGTGGGGAAAAACTGTTTTTT.

This clone occurred once. The V gene is TRBV5-1, the J gene TRBJ2-7; D is undetermined. Germline CDR1 and CDR2: SGHRS and YFSETQ. There are 13 residues in the CDR3. V dropped 4 bases and J dropped 0 bases, with 8 bases sitting between them. This chain's CDR3 is CASSPGSSYEQYF. DNA of the CDR3: TGCGCCAGCAGCCCAGGTAGCTCCTACGAGCAGTACTTC.

The chain is built from TRBV28 and TRBJ1-1; D gene uncertain. Germline assignment: CDR1 MDHEN and CDR2 SYDVKM. This CDR3 has 15 amino acids. V was clipped by 3 bases and J by 0 bases, with 11 bases between them. CDR3 sequence reads: CASSLFNSLNTEAFF. The CDR3 DNA reads TGTGCCAGCAGTTTGTTTAACAGCTTGAACACTGAAGCTTTCTTT.

The chain links TRBV18 to TRBJ1-2; D may be TRBD1 (6 bases). Germline values: CDR1 KGHSH, CDR2 LQKENI. This CDR3 region has 14 residues. V shed 6 bases and J shed 2 bases, with 13 bases lying between them. As DNA, the CDR3 is TGTGCCAGCTCTCCCGCCGGACAGAACTATGGCTACACCTTC. Translation: CASSPAGQNYGYTF.

This clone has only one observation. The chain uses TRBV6-1 and TRBJ2-7; D perhaps matches TRBD2 (6 bases). Germline V gives CDR1 MNHNS, CDR2 SASEGT. CDR3 size: 15 residues. V dropped 4 bases and J dropped 0 bases, with 13 bases sitting between them. This CDR3 is CASSAFRGSSYEQYF. In DNA form, the CDR3 reads TGTGCCAGCAGTGCCTTCCGGGGGAGCTCCTACGAGCAGTACTTC.

V is TRBV27 and J is TRBJ2-2, with unresolved D. This CDR3 region has 16 residues. V was trimmed by 3 bases and J by 0 bases, leaving 11 bases between them. The germline CDR1 and CDR2 sequences are MNHEY and SMNVEV (reference sequence). CDR3 nucleotide sequence: TGTGCCAGCAGTTTCTTCCTTGACTCGAACACCGGGGAGCTGTTTTTT. Translated, it gives CASSFFLDSNTGELFF.

The chain combines TRBV5-1 with TRBJ2-5; 9 bases fit TRBD2. J lost 5 bases, V lost 1 base, and 15 bases had no gene match. CDR3 length: 18 residues. Per germline, CDR1 SGHRS and CDR2 YFSETQ. As DNA, the CDR3 is TGCGCCAGCAGCTTGTCGTTCGGAGCGGGAGGCCGGTGGGAGACCCAGTACTTC. Encoded protein: CASSLSFGAGGRWETQYF.